One TCR beta chain is described in this entry. Grouping used clinical history reported by participants in a survey and questionnaire. CDR3 size: 16 residues. The V end lost 3 bases, the J end lost 0 bases, and 11 bases lay between the germline ends. The V gene's germline CDR1 is LGHNA and CDR2 YNFKEQ. This entry is derived from a study of blood T cell repertoires in COVID-19. Study-level information: Nucleic acid was either cDNA or gDNA, and it came from T cells, B-cell-depleted T cells, or PBMCs.

The repertoire was sequenced with immunoSEQ multiplex PCR; TCRdb's copy has only in-frame clones and lacks some. The data show roughly 210,000 clones, more than 75% seen once. V and J are TRBV4-2 and TRBJ1-4, with a possible D match to TRBD1 (5 bases). This receptor was obtained from a man aged 30-40 years in a cohort exposed to, infected with or recovered from COVID-19 (not recorded which). The sample consisted of PBMCs or T cells enriched from blood (not recorded which). The CDR3 DNA reads as TGTGCCAGCAGCCAGTCCAGACAGTCAACTAATGAAAAACTGTTTTTT. It specifies CASSQSRQSTNEKLFF.